This TCR beta chain was sequenced during a study of blood T cell repertoires in COVID-19. Trimming cost V 6 bases and J 8 bases; bases outside gene matches: 11. The CDR3 has 14 residues. The germline V gene has CDR1 MDHEN and CDR2 SYDVKM. Assay used: immunoSEQ multiplex PCR; TCRdb lists only in-frame clones, some missing. Of 80,000 to 130,000 clones listed, approximately 90% are singletons. The sample taken for sequencing was peripheral blood. The receptor was derived from a man aged 55 to 69 with acute or convalescent COVID-19. V is TRBV28 and J is TRBJ1-2, with 8 bases fitting TRBD1. CDR3 nucleotides: TGTGCCAGCAGCCCCCCGCAGGGGGCTCGAGGCTACACCTTC. Translated: CASSPPQGARGYTF.